The 3 T cell receptor beta chains reported below all come from one sample, sequenced in a study of OX40 agonist ivuxolimab in advanced cancers. Data came from immunoSEQ multiplex PCR; TCRdb stores just in-frame clones and leaves some out. The table lists around 70,000 clones, around 84% of them singletons, with roughly 1.2% in the top ten. This specimen consisted of CD4+ or CD8+ T cells sorted from blood, obtained in a trial of the OX40 agonist ivuxolimab. The receptor set was obtained from an adult with an advanced solid tumor such as melanoma, head and neck, liver or kidney cancer.

The chain combines TRBV6-1 with TRBJ2-7; 12 bases align to TRBD2. This CDR3 is 15 amino acids long. The trim removed 6 bases at V and 2 bases at J, leaving 5 bases unmatched. Looked up from germline, CDR1 is MNHNS and CDR2 is SASEGT. The DNA of the CDR3 is TGTGCCAGCAGACATACTAGCGGGGGGACCTACGAGCAGTACTTC. Amino acids: CASRHTSGGTYEQYF.

Regarding this clone: Other DNA sequences in the sample encode the same CDR3. The J gene is TRBJ1-1, the V gene TRBV18; tentative D call: TRBD1 (6 bases). V gave up 3 bases and J gave up 1 base, with 9 bases separating them. The germline V gene has CDR1 KGHSH and CDR2 LQKENI. This CDR3 comprises 14 residues. The CDR3 bases are TGTGCCAGCTCACCGAGGACAGAGAACACTGAAGCTTTCTTT. This encodes CASSPRTENTEAFF.

The rearrangement joins TRBV7-2 to TRBJ1-1; D is perhaps TRBD1 (6 bases). Germline CDR1 and CDR2: SGHTA and FQGNSA. The CDR3 loop spans 13 amino acids. Trimming pared 5 bases from V and 2 bases from J, leaving 9 bases between. CDR3 in DNA: TGTGCCAGCAGCCGGACAGCTAACACTGAAGCTTTCTTT. This codes for CASSRTANTEAFF. Looking up the rest from reference TRBV7-2 and TRBJ1-1 gives the full variable domain: GAGVSQSPSNKVTEKGKDVELRCDPISGHTALYWYRQSLGQGLEFLIYFQGNSAPDKSGLPSDRFSAERTGGSVSTLTIQRTQQEDSAVYLCASSRTANTEAFFGQGTRLTVV.